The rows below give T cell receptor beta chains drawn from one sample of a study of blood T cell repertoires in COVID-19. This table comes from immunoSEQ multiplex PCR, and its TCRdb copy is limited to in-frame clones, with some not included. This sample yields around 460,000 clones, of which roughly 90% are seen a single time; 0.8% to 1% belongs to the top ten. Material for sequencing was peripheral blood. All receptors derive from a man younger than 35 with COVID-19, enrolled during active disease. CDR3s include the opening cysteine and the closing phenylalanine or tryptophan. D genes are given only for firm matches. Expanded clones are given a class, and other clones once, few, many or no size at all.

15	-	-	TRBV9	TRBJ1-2	TGTGCCAGCAGCGTAGATTCCCAGGGTCGTGGTGGCTACACCTTC	CASSVDSQGRGGYTF
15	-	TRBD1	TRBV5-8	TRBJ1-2	TGTGCCAGCAGCCCCGGGACAGGACTGTACTATGGCTACACCTTC	CASSPGTGLYYGYTF
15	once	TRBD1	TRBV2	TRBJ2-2	TGTGCCAGCAGAAGAACCGGGACAGGTCCCGGGGAGCTGTTTTTT	CASRRTGTGPGELFF
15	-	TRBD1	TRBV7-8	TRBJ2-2	TGTGCCAGCAGCTCCGGACAGGGGCGGACCGGGGAGCTGTTTTTT	CASSSGQGRTGELFF
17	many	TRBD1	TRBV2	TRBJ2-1	TGTGCCAGCAGTGATACCGGGACAGGGGGCTTCTACAATGAGCAGTTCTTC	CASSDTGTGGFYNEQFF
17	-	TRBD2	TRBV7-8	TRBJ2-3	TGTGCCAGCAGCTACACCGCCCCGGTAGCGGGGTCAGATACGCAGTATTTT	CASSYTAPVAGSDTQYF
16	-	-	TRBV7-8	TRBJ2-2	TGTGCCAGCAGCTTTTTGTACGGGGTGAACACCGGGGAGCTGTTTTTT	CASSFLYGVNTGELFF
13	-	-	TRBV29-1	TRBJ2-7	TGCAGCGTTGTTGCGGAGCCTCCCTACGAGCAGTACTTC	CSVVAEPPYEQYF
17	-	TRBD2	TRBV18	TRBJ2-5	TGTGCCAGCTCACCAAGGAGGACTAGCGGAGCGGCGGAGACCCAGTACTTC	CASSPRRTSGAAETQYF
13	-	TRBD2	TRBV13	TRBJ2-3	TGTGCCAGCAGCGTCGGGAGGCCCGATACGCAGTATTTT	CASSVGRPDTQYF
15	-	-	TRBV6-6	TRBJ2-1	TGTGCCAGCAGTTTAAACGGGGTAAACTACAATGAGCAGTTCTTC	CASSLNGVNYNEQFF
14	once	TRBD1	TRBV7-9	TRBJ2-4	TGTGCCAGCAGCTCCCGGGACAGTTCAGGCATTCAGTACTTC	CASSSRDSSGIQYF
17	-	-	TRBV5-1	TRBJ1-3	TGCGCCAGCAGCTTGGAACTGGGCAGGTTCTCTGGAAACACCATATATTTT	CASSLELGRFSGNTIYF
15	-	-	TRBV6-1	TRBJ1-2	TGTGCCAGCAGTGAATTGGGGGGGCGCATTTATGGCTACACCTTC	CASSELGGRIYGYTF
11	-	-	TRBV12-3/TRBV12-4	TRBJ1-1	TGTGCCAGCAGTCGGGAGGCTGAAGCTTTCTTT	CASSREAEAFF
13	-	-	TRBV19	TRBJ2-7	TGTGCCAGTAGTAGACAGGTCGCCTACGAGCAGTACTTC	CASSRQVAYEQYF
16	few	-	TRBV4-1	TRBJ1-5	TGCGCCAGCAGCCAAGATCAGGGCTTGGGGAATCAGCCCCAGCATTTT	CASSQDQGLGNQPQHF
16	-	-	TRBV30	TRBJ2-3	TGTGCCTGGAGTGTACGAGGAAGACTGAGCACAGATACGCAGTATTTT	CAWSVRGRLSTDTQYF
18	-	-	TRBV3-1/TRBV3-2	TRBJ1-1	TGTGCCAGCAGCCGGAGAACAGGGAGGGTTAGTGTGAACACTGAAGCTTTCTTT	CASSRRTGRVSVNTEAFF
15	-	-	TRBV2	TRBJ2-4	TGTGCCAGCAGTGAAGATCTGGCAGGGAAAAACATTCAGTACTTC	CASSEDLAGKNIQYF
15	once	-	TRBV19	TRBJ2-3	TGTGCCAGTAGTATAGTCCCCGGCGGATCAGATACGCAGTATTTT	CASSIVPGGSDTQYF
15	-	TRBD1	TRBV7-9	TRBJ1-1	TGTGCCAGCAGCTTAATCCGGACAGGGGGGTCTGAAGCTTTCTTT	CASSLIRTGGSEAFF
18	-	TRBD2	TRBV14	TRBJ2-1	TGTGCCAGCAGCCTGTCGGAAAGCGGGAGTTATTGGTACAATGAGCAGTTCTTC	CASSLSESGSYWYNEQFF
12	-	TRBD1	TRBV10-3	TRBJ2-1	TGTGCCACCGGGACAGTATACAATGAGCAGTTCTTC	CATGTVYNEQFF
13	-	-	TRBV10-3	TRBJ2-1	TGTGCCATCAGCCCGCCCACAAACAATGAGCAGTTCTTC	CAISPPTNNEQFF
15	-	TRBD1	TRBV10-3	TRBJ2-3	TGTGCCATCACCCGAGCAGGGGGCGGCACAGATACGCAGTATTTT	CAITRAGGGTDTQYF
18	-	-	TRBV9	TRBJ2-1	TGTGCCAGCAGCGTAGAGGTGACTAGGGTTGGGGGGAGAAATGAGCAGTTCTTC	CASSVEVTRVGGRNEQFF
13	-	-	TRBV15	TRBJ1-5	TGTGCCACCAGCAGAGGAGGGCCGGAGCCCCAGCATTTT	CATSRGGPEPQHF
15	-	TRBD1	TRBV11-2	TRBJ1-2	TGTGCCAGCAGCGGAGGACAGGGGGCGAACTATGGCTACACCTTC	CASSGGQGANYGYTF
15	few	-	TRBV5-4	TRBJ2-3	TGTGCCAGCAGCTTCAAACTCGTCGGCACAGATACGCAGTATTTT	CASSFKLVGTDTQYF
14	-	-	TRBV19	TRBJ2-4	TGTGCCAGTAGTATTCTAGCAGGCAAAAACATTCAGTACTTC	CASSILAGKNIQYF
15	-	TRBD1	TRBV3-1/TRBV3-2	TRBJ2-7	TGTGCCAGCAGCCAAGATCAGGACAGGTCGTACGAGCAGTACTTC	CASSQDQDRSYEQYF
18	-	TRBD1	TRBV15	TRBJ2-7	TGTGCCACCAGCAGAGGACAGGGGAGTTCTCCAGCCCTACACGAGCAGTACTTC	CATSRGQGSSPALHEQYF
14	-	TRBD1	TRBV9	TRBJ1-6	TGTGCCAGCAGCCTGACAGGGGACAATTCACCCCTCCACTTT	CASSLTGDNSPLHF
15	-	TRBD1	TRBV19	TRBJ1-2	TGTGCCAGTAGCCCCGGAGGACAGGATGTCTATGGCTACACCTTC	CASSPGGQDVYGYTF
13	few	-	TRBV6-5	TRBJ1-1	TGTGCCAGCTCCAGGAGACAGGACACTGAAGCTTTCTTT	CASSRRQDTEAFF
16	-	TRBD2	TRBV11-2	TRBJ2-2	TGTGCCAGCAGCTTAGATAGCGGGGGGCTAAGCGGGGAGCTGTTTTTT	CASSLDSGGLSGELFF
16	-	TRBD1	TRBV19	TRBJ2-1	TGTGCCAGTAGTATAGCCGGGACAGGGGTTTACAATGAGCAGTTCTTC	CASSIAGTGVYNEQFF
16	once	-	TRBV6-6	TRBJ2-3	TGTGCCAGCAGTTACTCGAGTCGGGGGGCAACAGATACGCAGTATTTT	CASSYSSRGATDTQYF
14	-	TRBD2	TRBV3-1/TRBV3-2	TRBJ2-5	TGTGCCAGCAGCCAAGGGACGGGGGGGGAGACCCAGTACTTC	CASSQGTGGETQYF
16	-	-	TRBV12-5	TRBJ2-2	TGTGCTAGTGGTGAAGCCAGGGACTCGAACACCGGGGAGCTGTTTTTT	CASGEARDSNTGELFF
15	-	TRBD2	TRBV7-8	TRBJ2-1	TGTGCCAGCAGGGGACTAGCGGGAGGGAGAAATGAGCAGTTCTTC	CASRGLAGGRNEQFF
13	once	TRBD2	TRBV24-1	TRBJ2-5	TGTGCCACCAGTAGCGGGGCGGAGGAGACCCAGTACTTC	CATSSGAEETQYF
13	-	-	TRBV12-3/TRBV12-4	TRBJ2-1	TGTGCCAGCAGTTTCGTGGCCGCGGGCGAGCAGTTCTTC	CASSFVAAGEQFF
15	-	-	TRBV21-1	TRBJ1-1	TGTGCCAGCAGCCTCGTCTCCGCAGGGGCGACTGAAGCTTTCTTT	CASSLVSAGATEAFF
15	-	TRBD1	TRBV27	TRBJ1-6	TGTGCCAGCAGTTTAGGGCAGGGGGCCAATTCACCCCTCCACTTT	CASSLGQGANSPLHF
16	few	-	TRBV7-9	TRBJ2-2	TGTGCCAGCAGCTTAAGTTCCGGGCAGGAGGACGGGGAGCTGTTTTTT	CASSLSSGQEDGELFF
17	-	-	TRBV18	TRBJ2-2	TGTGCCAGCTCACTGAACTTCCGGGTTGCGAACACCGGGGAGCTGTTTTTT	CASSLNFRVANTGELFF